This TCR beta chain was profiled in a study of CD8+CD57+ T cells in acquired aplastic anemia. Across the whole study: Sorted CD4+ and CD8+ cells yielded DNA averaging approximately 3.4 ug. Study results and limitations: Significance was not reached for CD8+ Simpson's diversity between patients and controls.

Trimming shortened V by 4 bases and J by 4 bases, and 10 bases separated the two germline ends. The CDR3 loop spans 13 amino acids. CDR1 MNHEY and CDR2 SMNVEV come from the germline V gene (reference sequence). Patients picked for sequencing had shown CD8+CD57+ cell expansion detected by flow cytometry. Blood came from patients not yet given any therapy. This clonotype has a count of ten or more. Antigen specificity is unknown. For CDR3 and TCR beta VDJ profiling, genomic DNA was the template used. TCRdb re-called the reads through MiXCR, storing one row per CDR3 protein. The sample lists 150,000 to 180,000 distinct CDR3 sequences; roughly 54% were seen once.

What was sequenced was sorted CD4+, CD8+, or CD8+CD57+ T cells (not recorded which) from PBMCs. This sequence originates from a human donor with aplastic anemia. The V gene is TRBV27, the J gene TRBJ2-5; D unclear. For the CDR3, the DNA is TGTGCCAGCAGTTCCCCTCGCGGAGAGACCCAGTACTTC. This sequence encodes CASSSPRGETQYF.